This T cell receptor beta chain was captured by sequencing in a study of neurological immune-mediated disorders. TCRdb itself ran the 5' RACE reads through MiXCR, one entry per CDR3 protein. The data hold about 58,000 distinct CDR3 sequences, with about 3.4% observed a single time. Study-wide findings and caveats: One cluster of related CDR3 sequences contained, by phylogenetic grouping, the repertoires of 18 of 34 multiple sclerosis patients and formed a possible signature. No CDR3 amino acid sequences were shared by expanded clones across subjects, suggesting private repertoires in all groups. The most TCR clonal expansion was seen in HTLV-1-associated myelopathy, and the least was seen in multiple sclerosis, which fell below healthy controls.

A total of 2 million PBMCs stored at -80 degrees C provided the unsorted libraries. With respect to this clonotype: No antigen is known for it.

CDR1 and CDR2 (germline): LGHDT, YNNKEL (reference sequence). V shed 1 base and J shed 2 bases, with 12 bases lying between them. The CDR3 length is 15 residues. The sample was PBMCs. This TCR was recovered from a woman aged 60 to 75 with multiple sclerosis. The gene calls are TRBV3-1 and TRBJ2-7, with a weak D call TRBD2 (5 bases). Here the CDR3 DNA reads TGTGCCAGCAGCCAAGGAGTAGCGCGACCCTACGAGCAGTACTTC. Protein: CASSQGVARPYEQYF.